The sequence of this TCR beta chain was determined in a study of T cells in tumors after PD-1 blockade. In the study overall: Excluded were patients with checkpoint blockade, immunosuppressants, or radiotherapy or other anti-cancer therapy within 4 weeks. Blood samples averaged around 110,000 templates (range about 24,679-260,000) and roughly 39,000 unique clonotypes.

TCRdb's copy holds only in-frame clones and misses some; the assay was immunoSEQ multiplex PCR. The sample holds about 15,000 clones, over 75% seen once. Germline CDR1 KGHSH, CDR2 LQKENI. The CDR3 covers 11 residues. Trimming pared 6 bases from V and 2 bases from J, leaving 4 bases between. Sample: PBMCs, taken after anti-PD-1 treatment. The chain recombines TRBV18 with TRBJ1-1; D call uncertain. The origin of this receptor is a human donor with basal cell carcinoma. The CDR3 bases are TGTGCCAGCTCTCAAAACACTGAAGCTTTCTTT. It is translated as CASSQNTEAFF. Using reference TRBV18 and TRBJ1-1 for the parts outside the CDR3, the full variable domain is NAGVMQNPRHLVRRRGQEARLRCSPMKGHSHVYWYRQLPEEGLKFMVYLQKENIIDESGMPKERFSAEFPKEGPSILRIQQVVRGDSAAYFCASSQNTEAFFGQGTRLTVV.